This T cell receptor beta chain was sequenced in a study of T cell responses to AZD1222 COVID-19 vaccine. Study conclusions and caveats: The study reported that nearly half of spike-specific TCRs target unmutated variant regions. Vaccination with two AZD1222 doses was followed by a rise in Spike-specific TCR breadth and depth. Donors were mostly white British, more females; clonal diversity possibly underestimated. Only a handful of AZD1222 recipients, several in all, had baseline seropositivity.

A remark on this clone: What it binds is not known.

Germline V gene lookup returns CDR1 MNHEY and CDR2 SVGAGI. The CDR3 length is 13 residues. The V and J ends lost 6 bases and 2 bases respectively, with 10 bases between them. Sequencing was performed with immunoSEQ multiplex PCR; in TCRdb, only in-frame clones are kept and a portion is missing. The sample holds about 180,000 clones, around nine tenths seen once. Source: peripheral blood, taken 28 days after the second AZD1222 dose. The chain combines TRBV6-5 with TRBJ1-2; TRBD1 might be the D (5 bases). This sequence was found in an adult who received the AZD1222 COVID-19 vaccine. Here the CDR3 DNA reads TGTGCCAGCAGCAGGACAAGCAACTATGGCTACACCTTC. The encoded protein is CASSRTSNYGYTF.